What follows are 30 T cell receptor beta chains derived from one specimen sequenced in a study of T cell repertoires in cytomegalovirus infection. TCRdb reanalysed the reads using MiXCR and keeps one entry per CDR3 protein. The sample includes approximately 990,000 distinct CDR3 sequences, 30% to 40% of them seen just once. No antigens are known for them. The starting material was cultured CD8+ T cells from PBMCs, obtained from culture after CMV antigen stimulation. The receptors stem from a human donor in good health (CMV status not recorded). Some clones in this sample may be carry-over from other donors' samples.

V is TRBV11-2 and J is TRBJ2-7; D is possibly TRBD2 (5 bases). Germline CDR1 is SGHAT and CDR2 is FQNNGV. V dropped 6 bases and J dropped 2 bases, with 14 bases sitting between them. The CDR3 is 14 residues long. The CDR3 spells CASSQYPGTYEQYF. CDR3 bases: TGTGCCAGCAGTCAATACCCGGGAACCTACGAGCAGTACTTC. The variable domain in full, with the rest retrieved from reference TRBV11-2 and TRBJ2-7, is EAGVAQSPRYKIIEKRQSVAFWCNPISGHATLYWYQQILGQGPKLLIQFQNNGVVDDSQLPKDRFSAERLKGVDSTLKIQPAKLEDSAVYLCASSQYPGTYEQYFGPGTRLTVT.

The V and J genes are TRBV12-3 or TRBV12-4 and TRBJ2-7; TRBD1 might be the D (6 bases). The CDR3 sequence is 11 residues long. Trimming removed 4 bases from V and 7 bases from J, with 8 bases in between. The CDR3 spells CASSSTGEQYV. The CDR3 coding sequence is TGTGCCAGCAGTTCTACAGGGGAGCAGTACGTC.

Of note for this clonotype: Relative to the germline gene, one junction end is altered; a read error may explain this. The rearrangement joins TRBV6-2 or TRBV6-3 to TRBJ2-1; perhaps TRBD2 as D (7 bases). The CDR3 consists of 16 residues. Germline lookup yields CDR1 MNHEY and CDR2 SVGEGT. The CDR3 nucleotides read TGTGCCAACAGTTATGAGGGGGGGCTTGGCTACAATGAGCAGTTCTTC. It translates to CANSYEGGLGYNEQFF.

This clonotype was seen only a few times. The chain combines TRBV7-9 with TRBJ1-6; 7 bases are shared with TRBD1. Looked up from germline, CDR1 is SEHNR and CDR2 is FQNEAQ (reference sequence). The CDR3 covers 15 residues. Germline trimming cut 5 bases from V and 10 bases from J; bases unmatched to any gene: 11. CDR3 coding DNA: TGTGCCAGCAGCCCGGACAGGCCTGGGACGTCACCCCTCCACTTT. Encoded protein: CASSPDRPGTSPLHF.

The chain joins TRBV15 to TRBJ1-1, with TRBD1 as a possible D gene (5 bases). V was clipped by 0 bases and J by 6 bases, with 11 bases between them. Looked up from germline, CDR1 is LNHNV and CDR2 is YYDKDF (reference sequence). This CDR3 contains 14 residues. CDR3 region: CATSRDRGFPEAFF. The DNA of the CDR3 is TGTGCCACCAGCAGAGATCGGGGGTTTCCTGAAGCTTTCTTT.

The rearrangement joins TRBV4-1 to TRBJ2-1; 7 nucleotides match TRBD1. Germline lookup yields CDR1 MGHRA and CDR2 YSYEKL. With V trimmed by 1 base and J by 8 bases, 5 bases remained unmatched. The CDR3 contains 14 residues. CDR3 loop: CASSQADRPHEQFF. DNA for the CDR3: TGCGCCAGCAGCCAAGCGGACAGGCCCCATGAGCAGTTCTTC.

This clonotype was detected a few times. The rearrangement joins TRBV4-1 to TRBJ2-5; 7 bases are shared with TRBD1. The V gene's germline CDR1 is MGHRA and CDR2 YSYEKL. V was pared by 0 bases and J by 3 bases, with 1 base of the junction left unmatched. The CDR3 contains 14 residues. The CDR3 region is CASSQDTGEETQYF. The CDR3 DNA is TGCGCCAGCAGCCAAGATACAGGGGAAGAGACCCAGTACTTC.

The sample holds many counts of this clonotype. Its ends do not fully match the called genes, so a read error is possible. The V gene is TRBV4-1, the J gene TRBJ2-2; possible D gene TRBD2, 5 bases. Germline V gives CDR1 MGHRA, CDR2 YSYEKL. This CDR3 has 13 amino acids. CDR3 sequence: CASSRTNTGELFF. The CDR3 DNA is TGTGCCAGCAGCCGGACTAACACCGGGGAGCTGTTTTTT.

The chain joins TRBV7-9 to TRBJ1-1; the D is unclear. Trimming removed 2 bases from V and 12 bases from J, with 22 bases in between. The CDR3 sequence is 15 residues long. Germline CDR1 SEHNR, CDR2 FQNEAQ (reference sequence). CDR3 in DNA: TGTGCCAGCAGCTTAAACCCTGGACTGATGGATGATACTTTCTTT. Translation gives CASSLNPGLMDDTFF.

In its sample, this clonotype was seen a few times. The germline gene is not matched at one end of the junction; a read error may be the cause. The V call is TRBV4-1, the J call TRBJ2-7; TRBD1 aligns across 8 bases. This CDR3 comprises 15 residues. Germline CDR1 is MGHRA and CDR2 is YSYEKL. CDR3 DNA sequence: TGTGCCAGCAGCCGGAGGCCAGGGGGCATCGACGAGCAGTACTTC. Residues: CASSRRPGGIDEQYF.

This clonotype was detected only a few times. The V gene is TRBV7-9, the J gene TRBJ2-2, with a possible D match to TRBD1 (7 bases). Germline CDR1 is SEHNR and CDR2 is FQNEAQ (reference sequence). CDR3 length: 15 amino acids. Trimming took 5 bases from V and 6 from J, leaving 16 bases between them. CDR3 nucleotide sequence: TGTGCCAGCAGCCGTTTGGAGGGGGCAGCCGGGGAGCTGTTTTTT. Protein sequence: CASSRLEGAAGELFF.

This clonotype was counted between two and nine times. V and J are TRBV4-1 and TRBJ2-7; D ambiguous. This CDR3 has 13 residues. Germline values: CDR1 MGHRA, CDR2 YSYEKL. The V end was cut by 3 bases, the J end by 4 bases, with 10 bases between. The CDR3 sequence is CASSQVVWYEQYV. CDR3 sequence (DNA): TGCGCCAGCAGCCAGGTAGTATGGTACGAGCAGTACGTC.

This clonotype was observed a few times. The gene calls are TRBV20-1 and TRBJ2-7; 9 bases match TRBD2. V was pared by 1 base and J by 4 bases, with 5 bases of the junction left unmatched. The germline CDR1 and CDR2 sequences are DFQATT and SNEGSKA (reference sequence). The CDR3 covers 14 residues. The DNA for the CDR3 is TGCAGTGCTAGAGGTTGGACTAGCGAGTACGAGCAGTACTTC. Encoded protein: CSARGWTSEYEQYF.

The chain couples TRBV19 to TRBJ2-5; either TRBD1 or TRBD2 may supply D (6 bases each). The germline gives CDR1 LNHDA, CDR2 SQIVND (reference sequence). V was trimmed by 10 bases and J by 3 bases, leaving 24 bases between them. The CDR3 loop spans 16 amino acids. CDR3 residues: CATNAGGGKAEETQYF. CDR3 DNA sequence: TGTGCCACCAACGCCGGGGGCGGGAAGGCCGAAGAGACCCAGTACTTC.

This clonotype was counted a few times. V is TRBV7-9 and J is TRBJ1-1, with unresolved D. Trimming removed 6 bases from V and 7 bases from J, with 12 bases in between. The CDR3 runs to 12 residues. The germline V gene encodes CDR1 SEHNR and CDR2 FQNEAQ (reference sequence). Here the CDR3 reads CASSKTSDEAFF. The DNA for the CDR3 is TGTGCCAGCAGTAAAACGTCAGATGAAGCTTTCTTT.

The genes are TRBV5-1 and TRBJ2-7; 7 bases line up with TRBD1. V gave up 4 bases and J gave up 4 bases; unmatched junction bases: 8. CDR1 SGHRS and CDR2 YFSETQ come from the germline V gene. The CDR3 runs to 14 residues. The CDR3 DNA is TGCGCCAGCAGCCCCGGACAGGCCGTATACGAGCAGTACTTC. Encoded protein: CASSPGQAVYEQYF.

The genes are TRBV6-8 and TRBJ2-2; D perhaps matches TRBD1 (5 bases). V gave up 0 bases and J gave up 5 bases, with 13 bases separating them. CDR3 size: 16 residues. Per the germline V gene, CDR1 is MNHGY and CDR2 is SAAAGT. CDR3: CASSYSSGLMTGELFF. CDR3 DNA: TGTGCCAGCAGTTACTCATCAGGGTTAATGACCGGGGAGCTGTTTTTT.

This clonotype came up a few times. The rearrangement links TRBV7-9 to TRBJ2-1; D not certain. V gave up 6 bases and J gave up 0 bases, with 12 bases separating them. This CDR3 spans 15 amino acids. CDR1 and CDR2 from the germline V gene are SEHNR and FQNEAQ (reference sequence). For the CDR3, the DNA is TGTGCCAGCAGTCGTCCGGGCTCCTCCTACAATGAGCAGTTCTTC. Amino acid sequence: CASSRPGSSYNEQFF. The variable domain in full, completed from reference TRBV7-9 and TRBJ2-1, reads DTGVSQNPRHKITKRGQNVTFRCDPISEHNRLYWYRQTLGQGPEFLTYFQNEAQLEKSRLLSDRFSAERPKGSFSTLEIQRTEQGDSAMYLCASSRPGSSYNEQFFGPGTRLTVL.

A note on this clonotype: A junction end diverges from the germline sequence, so it may reflect a read error. The gene calls are TRBV7-9 and TRBJ2-3, with 13 bases lining up with TRBD2. CDR1 is SEHNR and CDR2 is FQNEAQ in the germline V gene (reference sequence). The length of the CDR3 is 16 residues. As DNA, the CDR3 is TGTGCCAGCAGCTCTTGGACTAGCGGGGGCACAGATACGAAGTATTTT. Amino acid sequence: CASSSWTSGGTDTKYF.

This clonotype was seen a single time. The junction differs from germline at one of its ends, possibly a read error. The CDR3 nucleotides are TGTGCTAGCAGCTCCGGGGGTCTGGGCTACAATGAGCAGTTCTTC. It specifies CASSSGGLGYNEQFF. The chain carries TRBV7-6 and TRBJ2-1, with a possible D match to TRBD2 (6 bases). The CDR3 has 15 residues. Germline loops: CDR1 SGHVS, CDR2 FNYEAQ.

This clonotype was counted only a few times. The chain links TRBV20-1 to TRBJ1-2; D gene uncertain. The CDR3 is made up of 20 amino acids. Trimming took off 0 bases at V and 0 bases at J, with 26 bases between the two ends. CDR1 DFQATT and CDR2 SNEGSKA come from the germline V gene (reference sequence). The CDR3 DNA reads TGCAGTGCTAGAGACCGCCAGACTCTCAACCAACTAGCGACTAACTATGGCTACACCTTC. Its protein product is CSARDRQTLNQLATNYGYTF.

The chain recombines TRBV14 with TRBJ2-7; no clear D gene. With 3 bases removed from V and 2 bases from J, the gap between germline ends came to 11 bases. This CDR3 has 14 residues. CDR1 SGHDN and CDR2 FVKESK come from the germline V gene. CDR3 in DNA: TGTGCCAGCAGCCAGGGTGCGTATCCCTACGAGCAGTACGTC. The encoded protein is CASSQGAYPYEQYV.

This clonotype was detected a few times. The chain has TRBV20-1 and TRBJ1-5; the match to TRBD1 covers 9 bases. Germline values: CDR1 DFQATT, CDR2 SNEGSKA (reference sequence). With 1 base clipped from V and 3 bases from J, the junction kept 7 bases outside the gene matches. The CDR3 loop spans 16 amino acids. In DNA, the CDR3 is TGCAGTGCTAGAGCCCTGGGACAGGGTAACAATCAGCCCCAGCATTTT. It codes for CSARALGQGNNQPQHF.

This clonotype was detected only a few times. This chain joins TRBV2 and TRBJ2-1; TRBD2 agrees at 8 bases. Trimming removed 5 bases from V and 9 bases from J; junction bases left unmatched: 15. Germline V gene sequence: CDR1 SNHLY, CDR2 FYNNEI. The CDR3 has 16 amino acids. In nucleotides, the CDR3 is TGTGCCAGCAGTATGGGACCGGGACTAGAGGAAGGTGAGCAGTTCTTC. This encodes CASSMGPGLEEGEQFF.

This clonotype was seen a few times. The rearrangement links TRBV11-2 to TRBJ1-1; TRBD1 aligns across 7 bases. CDR3 length: 15 residues. CDR1 is SGHAT and CDR2 is FQNNGV in the germline V gene. Losses at the gene ends were 3 bases for V and 5 bases for J; bases not matched to a gene: 9. The CDR3 bases are TGTGCCAGCAGCTTCGACAGGGTCGGCGGAACTGAAGCTTTCTTT. Residues: CASSFDRVGGTEAFF.

The V call is TRBV6-2 or TRBV6-3, the J call TRBJ2-6; TRBD1 matches 7 bases. Trimming removed 3 bases from V and 2 bases from J; junction bases left unmatched: 1. The CDR3 is made up of 15 amino acids. CDR1 MNHEY and CDR2 SVGEGT come from the germline V gene. The CDR3 region is CASSYTGAGANVLTF. Here the CDR3 DNA reads TGTGCCAGCAGTTATACAGGGGCTGGGGCCAACGTCCTGACTTTC.

J is TRBJ2-3 and V is TRBV20-1; D is possibly TRBD1 or TRBD2 (5 bases each). Germline CDR1 is DFQATT and CDR2 is SNEGSKA (reference sequence). This CDR3 region has 15 residues. The V gene lost 5 bases and the J gene lost 1 base, with 16 bases spanning the gap. Here the CDR3 DNA reads TGCAGTGCTCTTCGGGGCCTCCGTGGCACAGATACGCAGTATTTT. The encoded protein is CSALRGLRGTDTQYF.

The sample holds many counts of this clonotype. This chain connects TRBV7-9 to TRBJ1-1; a weak D match, TRBD1 (6 bases). V was pared by 2 bases and J by 4 bases, with 11 bases between. In germline, CDR1 is SEHNR, CDR2 FQNEAQ (reference sequence). The CDR3 totals 14 residues. This CDR3 is CASSLWGLGTEAFF. The CDR3 nucleotides read TGTGCCAGCAGCTTATGGGGGCTTGGCACTGAAGCTTTCTTT.

The sample holds one count of this clonotype. The gene calls are TRBV12-3 or TRBV12-4 and TRBJ1-2, with D maybe TRBD1 (6 bases). Trimming stripped 3 bases from V and 0 bases from J, with 14 bases between. The CDR3 runs to 16 residues. For the CDR3, the DNA is TGTGCCAGCAGTTTCTCGGGGGCGAGATCTAACTATGGCTACACCTTC. As protein: CASSFSGARSNYGYTF.

The genes are TRBV19 and TRBJ1-3, with a weak D call TRBD1 (5 bases). Between the trimmed V and J ends, which lost 3 bases and 0 bases, there was a span of 15 bases. The CDR3 spans 17 residues. The germline V gene has CDR1 LNHDA and CDR2 SQIVND (reference sequence). CDR3 DNA sequence: TGTGCCAGTAGTATTCTGGGCAAGGGGTCCTCTGGAAACACCATATATTTT. As protein: CASSILGKGSSGNTIYF. The full variable domain, completed using reference TRBV19 and TRBJ1-3, is DGGITQSPKYLFRKEGQNVTLSCEQNLNHDAMYWYRQDPGQGLRLIYYSQIVNDFQKGDIAEGYSVSREKKESFPLTVTSAQKNPTAFYLCASSILGKGSSGNTIYFGEGSWLTVV.